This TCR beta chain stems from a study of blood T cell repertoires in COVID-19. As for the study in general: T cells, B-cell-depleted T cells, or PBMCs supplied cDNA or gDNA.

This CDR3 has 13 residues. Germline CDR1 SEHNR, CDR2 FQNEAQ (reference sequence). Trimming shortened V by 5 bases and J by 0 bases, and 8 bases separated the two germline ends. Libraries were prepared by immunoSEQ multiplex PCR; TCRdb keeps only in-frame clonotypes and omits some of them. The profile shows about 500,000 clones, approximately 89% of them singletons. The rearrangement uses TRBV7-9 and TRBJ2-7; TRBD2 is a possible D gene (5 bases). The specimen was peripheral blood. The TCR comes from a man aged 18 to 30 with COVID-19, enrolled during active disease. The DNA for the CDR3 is TGTGCCAGCAGCACTAGAAGCTCCTACGAGCAGTACTTC. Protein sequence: CASSTRSSYEQYF.